A single T cell receptor beta chain is shown here with its context. What antigen it recognizes has not been identified. A much larger clone lies one base from this, so it may be a read error. This entry comes from a study of lung T cells in sarcoidosis with Löfgren's syndrome (dated by TCRdb to about 2017). Study-level background: Sarcoidosis was characterized as a granulomatous disease that is mostly pulmonary, in which CD4+ T cells accumulate in bronchoalveolar lavage fluid. The repertoire analyses concentrated on Lofgren's syndrome patients.

The CDR1 and CDR2 encoded by the germline V gene (reference sequence) are DFQATT and SNEGSKA. From the cysteine up to the phenylalanine, the CDR3 has a length of 13 residues. The entry retains the CDR3 DNA only, 39 bases that are in frame from base 1. Trimming removed 3 bases from V and 3 bases from J, leaving 11 bases between the germline ends. On the study overall, not on this receptor specifically: TRAV12-1 and TRBV2 CDR3 motifs were reported to be shared among multiple Löfgren's syndrome patients, suggesting public CD4+ TCR repertoires. When alphabeta pairing was analyzed, TRAV12-1 tended to pair preferentially with TRBV2, and the resulting paired TCRs displayed CDR3 homology. In Lofgren's syndrome patients, relative to control subjects, TRAV12-1 and TRBV2 were reported to be the most expanded V gene segments. Recognition of a sarcoidosis-associated antigen was merely suggested, with the antigen itself still putative and unidentified.

TCRdb lists the instrument as Illumina MiSeq. The public reads were reanalyzed by TCRdb: fastp trimming at Q25, MiXCR alignment, in-frame beta chains only. Each CDR3 protein gets just one entry, which takes the most common genes and DNA from the rows behind it. Within this sample are about 63,000 distinct CDR3 sequences, with 21% of them counted one time only. Jointly, the top ten make up about 2.3% of the sample. This chain is built from TRBV20-1 and TRBJ1-1, with the D gene call left open. The source of this sequence is a human donor with sarcoidosis (Löfgren's syndrome or another form), or a control subject (not recorded which). The sequenced sample was CD4+ T cells from PBMCs. The sequence in DNA is TGCAGTGCTAGGGGCGGAATGGACACTGAAGCTTTCTTT. It is translated as CSARGGMDTEAFF.